The TCR beta chain under discussion was sequenced for a study of blood T cells in healthy people across ages. As to this clonotype: Its antigen is not known.

The V and J ends lost 0 bases and 6 bases respectively, with 6 bases between them. Germline assignment: CDR1 SGHDN and CDR2 FVKESK. The CDR3 loop spans 14 amino acids. General observations from the study: Naive CD4+ cells and diversity were both higher in long-lived donors than in aged donors. TCR beta diversity tracked closely with naive T cell percentage.

A second PCR of roughly 7 to 11 cycles used a sample-barcoded 5' primer and a J-beta primer mix. Each CDR3 protein gets one entry after TCRdb re-called the 5' RACE reads with MiXCR. The profile covers 850,000 or so distinct CDR3 sequences, with more than 25% appearing a single time and 15% to 20% taken by the ten largest. Every donor contributed ten milliliters of peripheral blood by blood draw. Sequencing input: blood. This sequence originates from a woman aged 80 or over in good health. The V call is TRBV14, the J call TRBJ1-6; D not resolved. This chain's CDR3 is CASSQELGNSPLHF. The DNA of the CDR3 is TGTGCCAGCAGCCAAGAATTGGGTAATTCACCCCTCCACTTT.